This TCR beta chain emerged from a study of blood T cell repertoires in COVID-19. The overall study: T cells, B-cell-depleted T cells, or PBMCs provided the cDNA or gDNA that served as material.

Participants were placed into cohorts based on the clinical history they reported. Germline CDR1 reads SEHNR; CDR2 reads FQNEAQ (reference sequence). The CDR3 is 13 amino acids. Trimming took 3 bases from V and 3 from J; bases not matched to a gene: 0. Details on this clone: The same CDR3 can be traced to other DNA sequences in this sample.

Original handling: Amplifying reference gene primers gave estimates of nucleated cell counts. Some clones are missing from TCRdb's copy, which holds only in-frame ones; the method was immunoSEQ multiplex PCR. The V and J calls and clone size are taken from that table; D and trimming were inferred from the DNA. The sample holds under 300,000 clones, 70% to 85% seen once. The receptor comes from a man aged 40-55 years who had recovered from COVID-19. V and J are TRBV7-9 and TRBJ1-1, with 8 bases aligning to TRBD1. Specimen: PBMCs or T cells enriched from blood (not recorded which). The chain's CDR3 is CASSLTGDTEAFF. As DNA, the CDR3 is TGTGCCAGCAGCTTGACAGGGGACACTGAAGCTTTCTTT.